The entry that follows covers one T cell receptor (beta chain) sequence. Its target is unknown. The primer mix had 60 V beta and 13 J beta primers. Here immunoSEQ multiplex PCR was the method, and the copy in TCRdb shows in-frame clones only, minus some. The sample records approximately 100,000 clones, 75% to 85% being singletons. The record originates from a study of glioma-infiltrating T cells after dendritic cell vaccination. Looking at the study overall: Samples are from glioblastoma patients in Phase I and II dendritic cell vaccine trials.

Study-level findings and limits: Higher TCR clonality did not directly relate to longer survival.

Fresh-frozen tumor tissue and more than two years of survival data were available for all. The material sequenced was blood, taken before dendritic cell vaccination. The source is a human donor with glioblastoma.

The CDR3 coding sequence is TGTGCCAGCAGTTTATTTTTAGGCGGGGCGAATGAGCAGTTCTTC. It yields the protein CASSLFLGGANEQFF. J is TRBJ2-1 and V is TRBV27; perhaps TRBD2 as D (6 bases). Trimming took 1 base from V and 7 from J, leaving 14 bases between them. CDR1 is MNHEY, CDR2 SMNVEV, per germline (reference sequence). The CDR3 consists of 15 residues.